This T cell receptor (beta chain) is from a study of T cell repertoires in cytomegalovirus infection. In the case of this clonotype: Its antigen is still unknown.

The CDR3 runs to 15 residues. Trimming cost V 8 bases and J 2 bases, with 16 bases left between them. CDR1 is MNHEY, CDR2 SMNVEV, per germline (reference sequence). TCRdb analysed the reads with MiXCR anew, one entry per CDR3 protein. The sample includes roughly 920,000 distinct CDR3 sequences, roughly 30% of them seen just once. The material sequenced was cultured CD8+ T cells from PBMCs, taken from culture after CMV antigen stimulation. The origin of this receptor is a human donor in good health (CMV status not recorded). Some clones in this sample may be carry-over from other donors' samples. The J gene is TRBJ2-4, the V gene TRBV27, with D maybe TRBD2 (5 bases). In nucleotides, the CDR3 is TGTGCCAGCCGGGGTGGGGTTCGAACCAAAAACATTCAGTACTTC. Its translation is CASRGGVRTKNIQYF.